Here is one TCR beta chain with its context. Its antigen is unknown. These data are taken from a study of CD8 T cells in Susac syndrome. Whole-study context: There were Susac syndrome patients who were therapy-naive at blood draw, others on corticosteroids, and others on intravenous immunoglobulin alone. Study-level points and caveats: The CD4+ T cell repertoires of Susac syndrome were found to show no clonal expansion.

Patients with Susac syndrome showed fulfilment of recently defined diagnostic criteria for definite or probable disease. The CDR3 runs 15 residues. In germline, CDR1 is PRHDT, CDR2 FYEKMQ (reference sequence). The ends were cut back, 8 bases at V and 3 bases at J, with 19 bases in the middle. RNA was extracted with the RNeasy kit, and a quantity of roughly 0.5 to 1 ug was reverse transcribed using random hexamers. Across 54 Vbeta and 13 Jbeta, immunoSEQ multiplex PCR amplified TCR beta CDR3. TCRdb independently ran MiXCR on the immunoSEQ multiplex PCR reads; one entry per CDR3 protein. The sample has under 200,000 distinct CDR3 sequences, 90% to 95% seen once.

This receptor was taken from a human donor with Susac syndrome. The V and J genes are TRBV13 and TRBJ1-2; D might be TRBD1 (5 bases). The specimen was CD4+ T cells from PBMCs. The CDR3 here is CASEGTSGIDYGYTF. The CDR3 DNA reads TGTGCCAGCGAGGGGACCTCGGGGATTGACTATGGCTACACCTTC.